A single sample gave rise to the 5 T cell receptor beta chains below, sequenced in a study of Ad26.COV2.S vaccination and SARS-CoV-2 variants. Stated treatment: some 20 received Ad26.COV2.S at low or high dose, single or two shots; about 5 received placebo; per-sample allocation not given. Day 63 following the first vaccine or placebo injection was when the samples were taken. TCRdb's table, derived via immunoSEQ multiplex PCR, lists solely in-frame clones and lacks some. The data show around 340,000 clones, approximately 86% seen once. Material: peripheral blood, obtained in a trial of Ad26.COV2.S vaccine versus placebo. The source of these receptors is a person aged 18 to 65 who received the Ad26.COV2.S COVID-19 vaccine or a placebo.

This rearrangement joins TRBV4-3 to TRBJ2-7, with 10 positions matching TRBD2. V lost 2 bases, J lost 4 bases, and 17 bases stayed unmatched. The CDR3 totals 19 residues. Germline V gene sequence: CDR1 LGHNA, CDR2 YSLEER. The CDR3 DNA sequence: TGCGCCAGCAGCCAACACCTCCCTGCTAGCGGGGGAGCGACTTACGAGCAGTACTTC. It encodes CASSQHLPASGGATYEQYF.

This sequence joins TRBV5-7 and TRBJ1-2; TRBD1 matches at 8 bases. TRBV5-7 is an open reading frame, and its role is uncertain. The CDR3 spans 17 residues. The V and J ends lost 3 bases and 5 bases, in that order; junction bases with no gene match: 15. The CDR3: CASSSSGQGKIPYGYTF. The CDR3 DNA is TGTGCCAGCAGCTCTAGCGGACAGGGTAAGATCCCTTATGGCTACACCTTC.

This chain uses TRBV5-5 with TRBJ2-3, with D hard to call. The germline CDR1 and CDR2 sequences are SGHKS and YYEKEE (reference sequence). V was pared by 0 bases and J by 0 bases, with 8 bases between. This CDR3 contains 15 residues. The CDR3 reads CASSLDNLSTDTQYF. Written as DNA, the CDR3 is TGTGCCAGCAGCTTGGATAACTTAAGCACAGATACGCAGTATTTT.

The gene calls are TRBV7-8 and TRBJ2-7; TRBD2 agrees at 7 bases. V lost 2 bases to trimming and J lost 2 bases; unmatched junction nucleotides: 15. The CDR3 has 18 amino acids. The V gene's germline CDR1 is SGHVS and CDR2 FQNEAQ. The CDR3, as DNA: TGTGCCAGCAGCTTATGGGTTGGGGGGGACGGAGCAACCTACGAGCAGTACTTC. Its translation: CASSLWVGGDGATYEQYF.

V usage is TRBV6-2 or TRBV6-3 and J usage is TRBJ1-1, with D unresolved. The CDR3 totals 11 residues. CDR1 is MNHEY and CDR2 is SVGEGT in the germline V gene. V lost 2 bases and J lost 5, with 3 bases in between. CDR3 coding DNA: TGTGCCAGCAGTTACCAGACTGAAGCTTTCTTT. Translating gives CASSYQTEAFF.